This T cell receptor (beta chain) was sequenced in a study of T cell changes during pregnancy in multiple sclerosis. The data were produced by immunoSEQ multiplex PCR, yet TCRdb's version contains in-frame clones alone and is incomplete. The sample lists around 50,000 clones; roughly nine tenths were seen once. This CDR3 spans 14 amino acids. V trimming: 1 base; J trimming: 3 bases; junction bases outside the gene matches: 2. The germline V gene encodes CDR1 KGHSH and CDR2 LQKENI. The chain links TRBV18 to TRBJ2-7; 8 bases are shared with TRBD2. The sequence derives from a female donor with multiple sclerosis, enrolled in a pregnancy study. Sequencing used CD4+ T cells from peripheral blood mononuclear cells, obtained in the second trimester of pregnancy. The CDR3 region has the DNA TGTGCCAGCTCACCACAACTAGCGGACTACGAGCAGTACTTC. Protein: CASSPQLADYEQYF.